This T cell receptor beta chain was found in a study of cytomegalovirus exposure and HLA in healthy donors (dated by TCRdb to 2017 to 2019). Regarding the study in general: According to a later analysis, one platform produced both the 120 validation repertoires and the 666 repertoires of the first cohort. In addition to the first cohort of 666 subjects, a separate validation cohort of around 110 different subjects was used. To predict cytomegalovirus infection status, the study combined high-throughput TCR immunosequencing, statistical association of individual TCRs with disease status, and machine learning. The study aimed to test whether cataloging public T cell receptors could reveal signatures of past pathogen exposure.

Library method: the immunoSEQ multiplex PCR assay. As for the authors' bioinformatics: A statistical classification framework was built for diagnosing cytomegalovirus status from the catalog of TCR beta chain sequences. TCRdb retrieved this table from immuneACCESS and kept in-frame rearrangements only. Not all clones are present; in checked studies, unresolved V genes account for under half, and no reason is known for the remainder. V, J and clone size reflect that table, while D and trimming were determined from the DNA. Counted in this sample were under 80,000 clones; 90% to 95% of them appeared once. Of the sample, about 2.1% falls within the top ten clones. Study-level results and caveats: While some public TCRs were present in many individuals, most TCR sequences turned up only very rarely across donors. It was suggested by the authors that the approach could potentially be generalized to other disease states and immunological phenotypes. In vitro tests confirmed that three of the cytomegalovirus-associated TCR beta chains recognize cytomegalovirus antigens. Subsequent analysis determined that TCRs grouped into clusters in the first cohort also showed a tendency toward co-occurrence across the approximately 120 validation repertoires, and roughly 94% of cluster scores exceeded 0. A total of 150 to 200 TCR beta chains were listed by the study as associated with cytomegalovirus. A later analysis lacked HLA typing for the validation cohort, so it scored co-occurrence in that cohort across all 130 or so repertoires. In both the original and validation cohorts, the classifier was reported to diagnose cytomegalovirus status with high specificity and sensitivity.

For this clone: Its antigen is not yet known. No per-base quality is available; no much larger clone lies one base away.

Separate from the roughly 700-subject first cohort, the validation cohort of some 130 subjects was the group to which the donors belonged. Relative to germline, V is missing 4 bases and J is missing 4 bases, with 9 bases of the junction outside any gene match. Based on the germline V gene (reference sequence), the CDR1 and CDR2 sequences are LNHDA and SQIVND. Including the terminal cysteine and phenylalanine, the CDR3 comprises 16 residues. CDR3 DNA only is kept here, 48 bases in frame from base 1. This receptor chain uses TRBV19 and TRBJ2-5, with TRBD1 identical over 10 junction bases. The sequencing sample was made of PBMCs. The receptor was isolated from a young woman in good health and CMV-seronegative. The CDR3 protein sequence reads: CASSTIRDRGRETQYF. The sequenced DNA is TGTGCCAGTAGTACCATCCGGGACAGGGGAAGAGAGACCCAGTACTTC.